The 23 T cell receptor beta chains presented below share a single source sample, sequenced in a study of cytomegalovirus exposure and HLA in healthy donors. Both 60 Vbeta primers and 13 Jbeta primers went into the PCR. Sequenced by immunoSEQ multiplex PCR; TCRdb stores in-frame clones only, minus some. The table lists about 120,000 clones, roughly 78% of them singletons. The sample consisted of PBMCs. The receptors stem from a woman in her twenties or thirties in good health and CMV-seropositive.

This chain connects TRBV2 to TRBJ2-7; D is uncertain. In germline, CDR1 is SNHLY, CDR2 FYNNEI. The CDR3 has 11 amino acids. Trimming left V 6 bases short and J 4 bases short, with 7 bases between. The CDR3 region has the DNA TGTGCCAGCAGCCCTAAATACGAGCAGTACTTC. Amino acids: CASSPKYEQYF.

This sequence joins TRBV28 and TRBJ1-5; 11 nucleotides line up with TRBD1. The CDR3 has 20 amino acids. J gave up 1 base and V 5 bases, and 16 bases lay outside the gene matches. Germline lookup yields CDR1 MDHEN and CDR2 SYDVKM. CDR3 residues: CASSPPGQGARIYSNQPQHF. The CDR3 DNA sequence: TGTGCCAGCAGTCCCCCTGGACAGGGGGCGAGAATATACAGCAATCAGCCCCAGCATTTT. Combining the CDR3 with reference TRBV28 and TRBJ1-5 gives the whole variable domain DVKVTQSSRYLVKRTGEKVFLECVQDMDHENMFWYRQDPGLGLRLIYFSYDVKMKEKGDIPEGYSVSREKKERFSLILESASTNQTSMYLCASSPPGQGARIYSNQPQHFGDGTRLSIL.

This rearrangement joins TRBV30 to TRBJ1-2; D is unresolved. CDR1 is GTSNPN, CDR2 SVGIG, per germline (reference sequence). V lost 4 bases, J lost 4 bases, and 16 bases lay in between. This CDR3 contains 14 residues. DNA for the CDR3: TGTGCCTGGAACCTCCAGAGTGGCGGCTATGGCTACACCTTC. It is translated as CAWNLQSGGYGYTF. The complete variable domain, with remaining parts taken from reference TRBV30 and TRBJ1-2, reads SQTIHQWPATLVQPVGSPLSLECTVEGTSNPNLYWYRQAAGRGLQLLFYSVGIGQISSEVPQNLSASRPQDRQFILSSKKLLLSDSGFYLCAWNLQSGGYGYTFGSGTRLTVV.

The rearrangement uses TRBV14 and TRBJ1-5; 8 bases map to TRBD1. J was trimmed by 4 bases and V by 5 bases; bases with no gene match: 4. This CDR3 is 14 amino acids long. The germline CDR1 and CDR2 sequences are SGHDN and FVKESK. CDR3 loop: CASSRTGRNQPQHF. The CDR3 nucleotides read TGTGCCAGCAGCAGGACAGGGAGGAATCAGCCCCAGCATTTT.

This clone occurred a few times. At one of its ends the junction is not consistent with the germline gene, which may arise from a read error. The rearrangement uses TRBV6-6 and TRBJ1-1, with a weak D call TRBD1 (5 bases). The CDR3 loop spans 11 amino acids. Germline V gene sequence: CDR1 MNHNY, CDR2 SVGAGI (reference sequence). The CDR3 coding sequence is TGTGCCAGCAGTTACGCCGCGGGACTATCCTTT. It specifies CASSYAAGLSF.

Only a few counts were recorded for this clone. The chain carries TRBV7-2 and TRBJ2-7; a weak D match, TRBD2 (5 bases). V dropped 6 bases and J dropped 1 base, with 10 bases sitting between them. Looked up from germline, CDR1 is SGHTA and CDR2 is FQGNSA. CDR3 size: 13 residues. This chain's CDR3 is CASRDSSSYEQYF. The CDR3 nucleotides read TGTGCCAGCAGGGACTCCTCATCCTACGAGCAGTACTTC.

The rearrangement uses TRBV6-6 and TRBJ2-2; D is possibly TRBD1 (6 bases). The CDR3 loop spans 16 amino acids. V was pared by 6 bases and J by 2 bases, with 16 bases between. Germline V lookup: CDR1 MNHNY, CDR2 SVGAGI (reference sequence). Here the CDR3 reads CASSQRSGVNTGELFF. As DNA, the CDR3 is TGTGCCAGCAGCCAACGGTCAGGGGTCAACACCGGGGAGCTGTTTTTT.

The CDR3 nucleotides read TGCGCCAGCAGTTCGGCGGGGATCCAAGAGACCCAGTACTTC. This codes for CASSSAGIQETQYF. The gene calls are TRBV5-1 and TRBJ2-5; a weak D match, TRBD2 (6 bases). This CDR3 is 14 amino acids long. The V and J ends lost 5 bases and 1 base respectively, with 12 bases between them. Germline V CDR1 and CDR2: SGHRS, YFSETQ.

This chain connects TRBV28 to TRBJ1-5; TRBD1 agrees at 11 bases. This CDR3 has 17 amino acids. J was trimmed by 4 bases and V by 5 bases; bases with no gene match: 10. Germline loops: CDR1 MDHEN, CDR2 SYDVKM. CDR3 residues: CASSIRGQGAFNQPQHF. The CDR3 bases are TGTGCCAGCAGTATCCGAGGACAGGGGGCTTTTAATCAGCCCCAGCATTTT.

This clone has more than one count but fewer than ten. CDR3 sequence: CASSPGHTDTQYF. The CDR3 nucleotides are TGTGCCAGCAGCCCTGGGCACACAGATACGCAGTATTTT. The chain combines TRBV7-2 with TRBJ2-3; D call uncertain. V was cut by 5 bases and J by 2 bases, with 8 bases left in between. Germline V gene lookup returns CDR1 SGHTA and CDR2 FQGNSA. This CDR3 is built from 13 residues.

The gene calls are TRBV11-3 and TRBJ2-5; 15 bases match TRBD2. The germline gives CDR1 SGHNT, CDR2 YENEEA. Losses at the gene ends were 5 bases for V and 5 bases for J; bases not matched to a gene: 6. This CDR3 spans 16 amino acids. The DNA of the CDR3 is TGTGCCAGCAGCCGAGGACTAGCGGGGGGGCGCGAGACCCAGTACTTC. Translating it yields CASSRGLAGGRETQYF.

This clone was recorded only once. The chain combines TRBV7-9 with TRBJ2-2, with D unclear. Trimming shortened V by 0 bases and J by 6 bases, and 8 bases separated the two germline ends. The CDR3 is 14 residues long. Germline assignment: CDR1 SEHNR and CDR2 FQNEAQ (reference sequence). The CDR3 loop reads CASSLATVAGELFF. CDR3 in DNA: TGTGCCAGCAGCTTAGCCACGGTCGCCGGGGAGCTGTTTTTT.

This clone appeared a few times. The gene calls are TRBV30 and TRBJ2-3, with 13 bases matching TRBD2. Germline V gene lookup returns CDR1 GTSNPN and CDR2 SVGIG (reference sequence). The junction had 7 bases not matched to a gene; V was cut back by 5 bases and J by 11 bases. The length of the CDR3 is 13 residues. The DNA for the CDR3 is TGTGCCTGGGGTTGGACTAGCGGGGGTGAGCAGTATTTT. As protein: CAWGWTSGGEQYF.

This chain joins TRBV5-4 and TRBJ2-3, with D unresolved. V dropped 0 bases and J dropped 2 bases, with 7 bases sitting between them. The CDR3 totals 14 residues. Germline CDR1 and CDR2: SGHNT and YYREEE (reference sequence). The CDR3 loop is CASSLGFNTDTQYF. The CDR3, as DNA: TGTGCCAGCAGCTTGGGTTTCAACACAGATACGCAGTATTTT.

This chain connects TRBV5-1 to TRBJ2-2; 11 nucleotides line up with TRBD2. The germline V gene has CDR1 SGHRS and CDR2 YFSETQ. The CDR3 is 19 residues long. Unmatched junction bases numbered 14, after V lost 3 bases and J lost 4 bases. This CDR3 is CASSYLTSGGTYSTGELFF. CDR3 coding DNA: TGCGCCAGCAGCTACCTAACTAGCGGGGGCACCTATAGCACCGGGGAGCTGTTTTTT. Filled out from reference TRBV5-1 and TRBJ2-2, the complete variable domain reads KAGVTQTPRYLIKTRGQQVTLSCSPISGHRSVSWYQQTPGQGLQFLFEYFSETQRNKGNFPGRFSGRQFSNSRSEMNVSTLELGDSALYLCASSYLTSGGTYSTGELFFGEGSRLTVL.

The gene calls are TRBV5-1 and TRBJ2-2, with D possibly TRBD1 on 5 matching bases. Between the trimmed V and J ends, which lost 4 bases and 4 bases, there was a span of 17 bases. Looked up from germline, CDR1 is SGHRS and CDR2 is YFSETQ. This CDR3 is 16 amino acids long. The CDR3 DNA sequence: TGCGCCAGCAGCCTTTCCCCAGGGTATAGCACCGGGGAGCTGTTTTTT. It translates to CASSLSPGYSTGELFF.

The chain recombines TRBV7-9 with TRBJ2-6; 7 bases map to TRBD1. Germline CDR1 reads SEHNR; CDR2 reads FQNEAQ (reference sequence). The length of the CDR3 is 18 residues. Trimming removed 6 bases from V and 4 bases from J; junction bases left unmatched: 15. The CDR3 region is CASSPSRGRVRGANVLTF. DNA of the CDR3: TGTGCCAGCAGTCCCTCGAGGGGGCGAGTGAGAGGGGCCAACGTCCTGACTTTC.

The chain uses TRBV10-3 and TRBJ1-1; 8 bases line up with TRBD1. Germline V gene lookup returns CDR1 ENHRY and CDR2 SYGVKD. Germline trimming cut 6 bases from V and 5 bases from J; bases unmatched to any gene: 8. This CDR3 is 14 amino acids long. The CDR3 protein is CAIREQGEVTEAFF. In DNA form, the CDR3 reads TGTGCCATCAGGGAACAGGGGGAAGTGACTGAAGCTTTCTTT.

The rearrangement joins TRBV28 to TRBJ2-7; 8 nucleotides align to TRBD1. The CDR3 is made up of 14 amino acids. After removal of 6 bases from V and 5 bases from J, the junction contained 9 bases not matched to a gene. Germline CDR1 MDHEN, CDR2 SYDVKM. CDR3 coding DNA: TGTGCCAGCAGCCAGCAGGGGGCGCGACACGAGCAGTACTTC. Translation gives CASSQQGARHEQYF.

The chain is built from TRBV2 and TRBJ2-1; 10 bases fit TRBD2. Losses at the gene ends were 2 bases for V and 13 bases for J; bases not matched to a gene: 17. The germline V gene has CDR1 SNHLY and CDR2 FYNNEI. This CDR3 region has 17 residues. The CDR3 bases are TGTGCCAGCAGTGAACTCGCTCTAGCGGGGGCCACTGTTCAACAGTTCTTC. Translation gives CASSELALAGATVQQFF.

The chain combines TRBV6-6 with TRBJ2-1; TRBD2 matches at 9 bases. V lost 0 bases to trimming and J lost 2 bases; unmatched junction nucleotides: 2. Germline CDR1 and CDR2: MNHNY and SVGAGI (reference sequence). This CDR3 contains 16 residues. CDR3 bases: TGTGCCAGCAGTTACTCGGGCGGGGGGGCCTACAATGAGCAGTTCTTC. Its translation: CASSYSGGGAYNEQFF.

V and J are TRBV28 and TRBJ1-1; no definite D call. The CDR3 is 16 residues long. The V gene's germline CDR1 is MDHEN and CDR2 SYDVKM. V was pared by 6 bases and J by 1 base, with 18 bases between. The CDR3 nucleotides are TGTGCCAGCAGCGGGATTTTGGGCAGGCGGAACACTGAAGCTTTCTTT. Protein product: CASSGILGRRNTEAFF.

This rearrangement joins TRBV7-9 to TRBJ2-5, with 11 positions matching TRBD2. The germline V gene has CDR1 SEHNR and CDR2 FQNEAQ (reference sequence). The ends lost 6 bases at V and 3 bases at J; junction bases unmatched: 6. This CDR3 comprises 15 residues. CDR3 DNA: TGTGCCAGCAGTCATGGACTAGCGGGTGAAGAGACCCAGTACTTC. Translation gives CASSHGLAGEETQYF.